The 28 T cell receptor beta chains presented below share a single source sample, sequenced in a study of Ad26.COV2.S vaccination and SARS-CoV-2 variants. Assay used: immunoSEQ multiplex PCR; TCRdb lists only in-frame clones, some missing. The sample has roughly 330,000 clones, roughly 90% seen once; the top ten hold about 5%. Treatment noted: 15 to 20 received Ad26.COV2.S at low or high dose, single or two shots; 5 received placebo; per-sample allocation not given. Sampling occurred on day 63 after the first vaccine or placebo injection. Sequencing was performed on peripheral blood, taken in a trial of Ad26.COV2.S vaccine versus placebo. The receptor set was obtained from a person aged 18-65 years who received the Ad26.COV2.S COVID-19 vaccine or a placebo.

V usage is TRBV7-6 and J usage is TRBJ2-1; TRBD2 aligns across 15 bases. This CDR3 has 15 residues. CDR1 is SGHVS and CDR2 is FNYEAQ in the germline V gene. With 5 bases clipped from V and 7 bases from J, the junction kept 3 bases outside the gene matches. The CDR3 DNA reads TGTGCCAGCAGCGCTGGGACTAGCGGGAGGAATGAGCAGTTCTTC. It encodes CASSAGTSGRNEQFF. The full variable domain, completed using reference TRBV7-6 and TRBJ2-1, is GAGVSQSPRYKVTKRGQDVALRCDPISGHVSLYWYRQALGQGPEFLTYFNYEAQQDKSGLPNDRFSAERPEGSISTLTIQRTEQRDSAMYRCASSAGTSGRNEQFFGPGTRLTVL.

The gene calls are TRBV28 and TRBJ2-1, with TRBD2 matching 8 bases. Germline-derived CDR1 and CDR2 are MDHEN and SYDVKM. Trimming took 7 bases from V and 6 from J; bases not matched to a gene: 5. This CDR3 contains 13 residues. The CDR3 nucleotides read TGTGCCAGCATGCGGGAGGTAATCAATGAGCAGTTCTTC. Residues: CASMREVINEQFF.

The gene calls are TRBV4-3 and TRBJ2-1; D could derive from TRBD1 or TRBD2 (6 bases each). Germline-derived CDR1 and CDR2 are LGHNA and YSLEER. CDR3 length: 14 residues. Trimming removed 0 bases at V and 8 bases at J, with 11 bases between. CDR3 amino acids: CASSQDGGPYEQFF. CDR3 in DNA: TGCGCCAGCAGCCAAGATGGGGGGCCGTATGAGCAGTTCTTC.

The V gene is TRBV19, the J gene TRBJ1-5; TRBD1 matches at 8 bases. There are 15 residues in the CDR3. V shed 5 bases, J shed 7 bases, and the junction held 10 bases outside the gene matches. Germline lookup yields CDR1 LNHDA and CDR2 SQIVND (reference sequence). The chain's CDR3 is CASSLRQGYQQPQHF. DNA for the CDR3: TGTGCCAGTAGTCTACGACAGGGGTATCAACAGCCCCAGCATTTT. Full variable domain (remainder filled in from reference TRBV19 and TRBJ1-5): DGGITQSPKYLFRKEGQNVTLSCEQNLNHDAMYWYRQDPGQGLRLIYYSQIVNDFQKGDIAEGYSVSREKKESFPLTVTSAQKNPTAFYLCASSLRQGYQQPQHFGDGTRLSIL.

The rearrangement links TRBV6-2 or TRBV6-3 to TRBJ2-1, with D hard to call. The germline CDR1 and CDR2 sequences are MNHEY and SVGEGT. Trimming cost V 2 bases and J 1 base, with 3 bases left between them. The CDR3 length is 13 residues. CDR3 region: CASSYESYNEQFF. The CDR3 nucleotides are TGTGCCAGCAGTTACGAGTCCTACAATGAGCAGTTCTTC.

The chain is built from TRBV2 and TRBJ1-1, with D hard to call. In germline, CDR1 is SNHLY, CDR2 FYNNEI. V lost 9 bases, J lost 3 bases, and 14 bases lay in between. The CDR3 totals 13 residues. The CDR3 DNA reads TGTGCCAGTATCACCCTGTGGGACACTGAAGCTTTCTTT. Translation gives CASITLWDTEAFF.

The rearrangement uses TRBV18 and TRBJ2-2; possible D gene TRBD1, 6 bases. Germline CDR1 and CDR2: KGHSH and LQKENI. The CDR3 is made up of 17 amino acids. V lost 0 bases and J 4 bases, leaving 15 bases between the germline ends. This chain's CDR3 is CASSPPLGTRPTGELFF. The CDR3 nucleotides read TGTGCCAGCTCACCACCCCTCGGGACAAGGCCCACCGGGGAGCTGTTTTTT.

The count of this clone is one. V gene TRBV14 combines with J gene TRBJ1-2; no clear D. V gave up 0 bases and J gave up 8 bases, with 13 bases separating them. This CDR3 contains 14 residues. From germline, CDR1 is SGHDN and CDR2 FVKESK. CDR3 in amino acids: CASSQDLTDRGYTF. The CDR3 coding sequence is TGTGCCAGCAGCCAAGATCTAACAGATAGGGGCTACACCTTC. Drawing the rest from reference TRBV14 and TRBJ1-2, the complete variable domain is EAGVTQFPSHSVIEKGQTVTLRCDPISGHDNLYWYRRVMGKEIKFLLHFVKESKQDESGMPNNRFLAERTGGTYSTLKVQPAELEDSGVYFCASSQDLTDRGYTFGSGTRLTVV.

The genes are TRBV4-3 and TRBJ1-2; D is ambiguous. Trimming shortened V by 1 base and J by 2 bases, and 8 bases separated the two germline ends. This CDR3 region has 14 residues. Germline V gene lookup returns CDR1 LGHNA and CDR2 YSLEER. DNA for the CDR3: TGCGCCAGCAGCCAAGGTTTAGGGAACTATGGCTACACCTTC. Protein sequence: CASSQGLGNYGYTF.

V gene TRBV19 combines with J gene TRBJ1-1; D possibly corresponds to TRBD1 (6 bases). The CDR3 consists of 15 residues. The germline V and J ends were trimmed by 5 bases and 6 bases, with 19 bases remaining between them. Germline values: CDR1 LNHDA, CDR2 SQIVND (reference sequence). CDR3 loop: CASSAIEGGRPEAFF. The CDR3 DNA follows: TGTGCCAGTAGTGCTATCGAGGGGGGTCGTCCTGAAGCTTTCTTT.

Only a few counts were recorded for this clone. This chain joins TRBV2 and TRBJ2-2; TRBD1 matches 9 bases. The V gene's germline CDR1 is SNHLY and CDR2 FYNNEI. The CDR3 length is 15 residues. V lost 7 bases and J lost 5; bases outside the gene matches: 8. CDR3: CASNLGTGSTGELFF. In DNA, the CDR3 is TGTGCCAGCAACCTAGGGACAGGGAGTACCGGGGAGCTGTTTTTT. The whole variable domain, remainder taken from reference TRBV2 and TRBJ2-2, is EPEVTQTPSHQVTQMGQEVILRCVPISNHLYFYWYRQILGQKVEFLVSFYNNEISEKSEIFDDQFSVERPDGSNFTLKIRSTKLEDSAMYFCASNLGTGSTGELFFGEGSRLTVL.

This chain uses TRBV6-6 with TRBJ2-2; 7 bases are shared with TRBD1. Germline V gene lookup returns CDR1 MNHNY and CDR2 SVGAGI (reference sequence). This CDR3 has 14 amino acids. The ends lost 5 bases at V and 1 base at J; junction bases unmatched: 1. The CDR3 region is CASSRTGNTGELFF. CDR3 bases: TGTGCCAGCAGTCGGACAGGGAACACCGGGGAGCTGTTTTTT.

J is TRBJ2-1 and V is TRBV12-2. TRBV12-2 is shown as a pseudogene. The CDR3 contains 17 residues. The CDR3: CASRLGGPICSYNEQFF. The CDR3 DNA is TGTGCAAGTCGCTTAGGGGGACCCATATGCTCCTACAATGAGCAGTTCTTC.

This chain joins TRBV6-1 and TRBJ1-2; D is possibly TRBD1 (5 bases). V shed 1 base and J shed 8 bases, with 17 bases lying between them. Germline CDR1 is MNHNS and CDR2 is SASEGT. The length of the CDR3 is 15 residues. In DNA, the CDR3 is TGTGCCAGCAGTGAAGAAGAAGGAAATTACAGGGGCTACACCTTC. This sequence encodes CASSEEEGNYRGYTF.

This clone was picked up one time. The chain links TRBV7-2 to TRBJ2-7, with TRBD2 identical over 9 bases. The J segment lost 4 bases and the V segment lost 0 bases, leaving 13 bases of the junction unmatched. Germline V gene data show CDR1 as SGHTA and CDR2 as FQGNSA. The length of the CDR3 is 18 residues. The CDR3 DNA sequence: TGTGCCAGCAGCTTAGCCCCCTGGGGGCGGGAGGGCCCTTACGAGCAGTACGTC. Its translation is CASSLAPWGREGPYEQYV.

The chain combines TRBV7-6 with TRBJ1-2; no clear D gene. V lost 5 bases and J 2 bases, leaving 18 bases between the germline ends. The CDR3 totals 16 residues. Germline CDR1 and CDR2: SGHVS and FNYEAQ. This CDR3 reads CASSPGGPDTNYGYTF. DNA of the CDR3: TGTGCCAGCAGCCCCGGCGGACCGGATACCAACTATGGCTACACCTTC.

The chain employs TRBV19 and TRBJ2-3, with D unclear. The CDR3 covers 14 residues. Germline CDR1 reads LNHDA; CDR2 reads SQIVND (reference sequence). The V gene lost 3 bases and the J gene lost 0 bases, with 7 bases spanning the gap. The CDR3 coding sequence is TGTGCCAGTAGTATTACCGCGAGCACAGATACGCAGTATTTT. Translation gives CASSITASTDTQYF.

The rearrangement joins TRBV7-9 to TRBJ1-6; no clear D. Per germline, CDR1 SEHNR and CDR2 FQNEAQ (reference sequence). The CDR3 is 13 residues long. Trimming pared 4 bases from V and 7 bases from J, leaving 8 bases between. CDR3 bases: TGTGCCAGCAGCTACGACCCCAATTCACCCCTCCACTTT. It yields the protein CASSYDPNSPLHF.

The V and J genes are TRBV5-1 and TRBJ1-2, with D unclear. Germline-derived CDR1 and CDR2 are SGHRS and YFSETQ. The V end lost 4 bases, the J end lost 4 bases, and 11 bases lay between the germline ends. This CDR3 spans 13 amino acids. The CDR3 bases are TGCGCCAGCAGCAGGGATGAGGTCTATGGCTACACCTTC. Its protein product is CASSRDEVYGYTF.

As DNA, the CDR3 is TGTGCCAGCAGCCGCGGGGGGCTCAGCAATCAGCCCCAGCATTTT. This encodes CASSRGGLSNQPQHF. This chain joins TRBV5-4 and TRBJ1-5; a weak D match, TRBD1 (6 bases). The germline gives CDR1 SGHNT, CDR2 YYREEE (reference sequence). This CDR3 is 15 amino acids long. V dropped 4 bases and J dropped 1 base, with 12 bases sitting between them.

The V and J genes are TRBV3-1 (or the pseudogene TRBV3-2) and TRBJ1-1, with 8 bases aligning to TRBD1. V lost 6 bases and J lost 8; bases outside the gene matches: 2. This CDR3 region has 11 residues. The V gene's germline CDR1 is LGHDT and CDR2 YNNKEL (reference sequence). The CDR3 here is CASSGQGEAFF. CDR3 nucleotide sequence: TGTGCCAGCAGTGGACAGGGAGAAGCTTTCTTT.

The chain has TRBV21-1 and TRBJ2-2; the table calls TRBD1, which could not be checked here. TRBV21-1 is flagged as a pseudogene. CDR3 length: 15 residues. In DNA form, the CDR3 reads TGTGCCAGCAGCAAATCAGGGATAGACACCGGGGAGCTGTTTTTT. It specifies CASSKSGIDTGELFF.

This rearrangement joins TRBV15 to TRBJ2-1; TRBD2 is a possible D gene (7 bases). Germline values: CDR1 LNHNV, CDR2 YYDKDF (reference sequence). The CDR3 is 16 residues long. Trimming left V 0 bases short and J 4 bases short, with 13 bases between. The CDR3 is CATSRERGPPYNEQFF. Written as DNA, the CDR3 is TGTGCCACCAGCAGAGAGCGGGGGCCGCCTTACAATGAGCAGTTCTTC.

V usage is TRBV4-3 and J usage is TRBJ1-2, with a weak D call TRBD1 (6 bases). The CDR3 length is 16 residues. The germline V gene encodes CDR1 LGHNA and CDR2 YSLEER. Trimming took 3 bases from V and 4 from J, leaving 18 bases between them. The CDR3 here is CASSQATGLVGYGYTF. CDR3 nucleotide sequence: TGCGCCAGCAGCCAGGCTACAGGGTTAGTTGGCTATGGCTACACCTTC.

The rearrangement joins TRBV27 to TRBJ2-7; 8 nucleotides align to TRBD1. CDR1 and CDR2 (germline): MNHEY, SMNVEV (reference sequence). The V gene end was trimmed by 3 bases and the J gene end by 4 bases; junction bases not matched to a gene: 2. The CDR3 loop spans 13 amino acids. CDR3: CASSFRQGYEQYF. DNA of the CDR3: TGTGCCAGCAGTTTTAGACAGGGGTACGAGCAGTACTTC.

The chain employs TRBV2 and TRBJ2-5; tentative D call: TRBD2 (6 bases). With 5 bases removed from V and 3 bases from J, the gap between germline ends came to 10 bases. The CDR3 spans 13 residues. Germline V gene lookup returns CDR1 SNHLY and CDR2 FYNNEI. The CDR3 DNA is TGTGCCAGCAGTCAGGGACTTGAAGAGACCCAGTACTTC. Its translation is CASSQGLEETQYF.

The V and J genes are TRBV3-1 (or the pseudogene TRBV3-2) and TRBJ1-5, with a tentative D call TRBD1 (5 bases). The germline V gene encodes CDR1 LGHDT and CDR2 YNNKEL (reference sequence). The CDR3 spans 17 residues. The V end was cut by 1 base, the J end by 3 bases, with 16 bases between. CDR3 coding DNA: TGTGCCAGCAGCCAAGGACGTGGCACGGGGGTCAATCAGCCCCAGCATTTT. Translation gives CASSQGRGTGVNQPQHF.

The J gene is TRBJ2-3, the V gene TRBV20-1; D call uncertain. The CDR3 extends over 11 amino acids. With 7 bases removed from V and 5 bases from J, the gap between germline ends came to 10 bases. The germline V gene encodes CDR1 DFQATT and CDR2 SNEGSKA (reference sequence). CDR3 DNA sequence: TGCAGTGTCCCTCGTCAAGATACGCAGTATTTT. Its protein is CSVPRQDTQYF.